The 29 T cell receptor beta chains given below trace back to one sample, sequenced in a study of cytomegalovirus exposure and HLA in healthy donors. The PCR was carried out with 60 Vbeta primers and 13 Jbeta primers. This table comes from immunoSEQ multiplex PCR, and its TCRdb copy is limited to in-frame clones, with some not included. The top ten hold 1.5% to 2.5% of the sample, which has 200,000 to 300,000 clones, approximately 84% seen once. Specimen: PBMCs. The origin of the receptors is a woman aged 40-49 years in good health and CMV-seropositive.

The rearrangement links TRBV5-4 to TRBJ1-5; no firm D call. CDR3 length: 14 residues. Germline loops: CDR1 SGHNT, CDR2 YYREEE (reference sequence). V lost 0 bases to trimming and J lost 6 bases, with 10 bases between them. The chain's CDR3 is CASSLAPGGQPQHF. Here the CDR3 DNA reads TGTGCCAGCAGCTTGGCCCCGGGAGGTCAGCCCCAGCATTTT.

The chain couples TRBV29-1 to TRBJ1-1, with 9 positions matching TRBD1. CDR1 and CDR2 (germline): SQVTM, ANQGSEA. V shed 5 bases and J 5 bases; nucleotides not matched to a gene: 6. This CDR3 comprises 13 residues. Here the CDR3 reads CSVQIGTGTEAFF. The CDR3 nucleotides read TGCAGCGTTCAGATCGGGACAGGGACTGAAGCTTTCTTT.

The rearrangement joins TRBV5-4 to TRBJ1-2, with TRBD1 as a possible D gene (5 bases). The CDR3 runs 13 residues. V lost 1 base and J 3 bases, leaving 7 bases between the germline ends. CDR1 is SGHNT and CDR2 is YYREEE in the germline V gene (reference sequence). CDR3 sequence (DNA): TGTGCCAGCAGCTTGCGGGGGGACTATGGCTACACCTTC. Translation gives CASSLRGDYGYTF. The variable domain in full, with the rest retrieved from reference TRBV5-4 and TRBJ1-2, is ETGVTQSPTHLIKTRGQQVTLRCSSQSGHNTVSWYQQALGQGPQFIFQYYREEENGRGNFPPRFSGLQFPNYSSELNVNALELDDSALYLCASSLRGDYGYTFGSGTRLTVV.

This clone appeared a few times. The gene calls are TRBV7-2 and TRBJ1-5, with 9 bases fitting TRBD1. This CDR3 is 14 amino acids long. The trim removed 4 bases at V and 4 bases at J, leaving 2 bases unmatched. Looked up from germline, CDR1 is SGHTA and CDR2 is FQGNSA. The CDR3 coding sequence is TGTGCCAGCAGCTCGACAGGGGGGAATCAGCCCCAGCATTTT. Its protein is CASSSTGGNQPQHF.

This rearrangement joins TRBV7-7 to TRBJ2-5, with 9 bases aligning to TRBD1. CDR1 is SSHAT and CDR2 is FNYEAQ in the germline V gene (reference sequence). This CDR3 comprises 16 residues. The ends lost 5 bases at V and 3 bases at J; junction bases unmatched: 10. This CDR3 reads CASSAPSGTGKETQYF. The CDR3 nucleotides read TGTGCCAGCAGCGCGCCATCCGGGACAGGGAAAGAGACCCAGTACTTC.

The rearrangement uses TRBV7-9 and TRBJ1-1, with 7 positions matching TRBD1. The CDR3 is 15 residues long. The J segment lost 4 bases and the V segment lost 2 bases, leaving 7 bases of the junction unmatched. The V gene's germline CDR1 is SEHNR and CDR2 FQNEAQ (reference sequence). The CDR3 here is CASSLPGRGPTEAFF. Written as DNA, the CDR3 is TGTGCCAGCAGCTTACCCGGGAGGGGGCCCACTGAAGCTTTCTTT.

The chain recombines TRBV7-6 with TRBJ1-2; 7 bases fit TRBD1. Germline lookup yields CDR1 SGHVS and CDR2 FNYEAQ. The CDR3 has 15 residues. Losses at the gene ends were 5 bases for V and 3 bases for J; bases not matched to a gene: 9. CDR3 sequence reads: CASSLGAGGDYGYTF. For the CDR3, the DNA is TGTGCCAGCAGCCTGGGGGCAGGGGGTGACTATGGCTACACCTTC.

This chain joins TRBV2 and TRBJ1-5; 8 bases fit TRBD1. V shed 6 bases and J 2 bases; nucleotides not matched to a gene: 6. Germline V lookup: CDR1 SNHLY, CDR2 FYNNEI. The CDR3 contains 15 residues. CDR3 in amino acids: CASSGQGLGNQPQHF. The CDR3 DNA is TGTGCCAGCAGCGGACAGGGTTTGGGCAATCAGCCCCAGCATTTT.

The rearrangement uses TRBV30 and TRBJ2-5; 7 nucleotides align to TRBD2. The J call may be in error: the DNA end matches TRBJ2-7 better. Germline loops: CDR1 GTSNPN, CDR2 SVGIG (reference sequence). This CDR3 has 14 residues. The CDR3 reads CAWNRGVSSYEQYF. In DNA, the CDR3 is TGTGCCTGGAACCGGGGGGTGAGCTCCTACGAGCAGTACTTC.

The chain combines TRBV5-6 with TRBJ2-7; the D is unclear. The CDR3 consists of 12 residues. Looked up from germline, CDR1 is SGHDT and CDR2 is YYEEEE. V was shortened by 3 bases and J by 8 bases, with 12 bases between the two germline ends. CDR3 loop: CASSSNNPKQYF. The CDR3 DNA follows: TGTGCCAGCAGCTCGAACAATCCCAAGCAGTACTTC.

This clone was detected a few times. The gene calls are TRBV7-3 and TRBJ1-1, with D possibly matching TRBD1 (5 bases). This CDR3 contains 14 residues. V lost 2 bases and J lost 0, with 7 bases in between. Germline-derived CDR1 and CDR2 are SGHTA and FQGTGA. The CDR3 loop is CASSLQGMNTEAFF. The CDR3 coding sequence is TGTGCCAGCAGCTTACAGGGAATGAACACTGAAGCTTTCTTT.

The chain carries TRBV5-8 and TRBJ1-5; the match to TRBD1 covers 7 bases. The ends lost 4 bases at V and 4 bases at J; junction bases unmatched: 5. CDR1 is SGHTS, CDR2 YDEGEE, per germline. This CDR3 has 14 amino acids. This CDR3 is CASSDGQENQPQHF. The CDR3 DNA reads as TGTGCCAGCAGCGACGGACAGGAAAATCAGCCCCAGCATTTT. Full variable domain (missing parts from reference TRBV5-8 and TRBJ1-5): EAGVTQSPTHLIKTRGQQATLRCSPISGHTSVYWYQQALGLGLQFLLWYDEGEERNRGNFPPRFSGRQFPNYSSELNVNALELEDSALYLCASSDGQENQPQHFGDGTRLSIL.

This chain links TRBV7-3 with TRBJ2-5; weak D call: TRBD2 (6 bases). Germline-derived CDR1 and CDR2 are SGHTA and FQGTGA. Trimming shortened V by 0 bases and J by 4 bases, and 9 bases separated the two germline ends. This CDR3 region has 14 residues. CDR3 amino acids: CASSLTGGGETQYF. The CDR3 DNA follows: TGTGCCAGCAGCTTAACGGGGGGAGGAGAGACCCAGTACTTC.

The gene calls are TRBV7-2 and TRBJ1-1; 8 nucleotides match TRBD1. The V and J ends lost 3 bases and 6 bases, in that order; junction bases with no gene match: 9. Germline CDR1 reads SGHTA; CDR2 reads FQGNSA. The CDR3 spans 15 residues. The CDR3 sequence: CASSFFTGGTSEAFF. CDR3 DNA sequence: TGTGCCAGCAGCTTTTTTACAGGGGGGACGTCTGAAGCTTTCTTT.

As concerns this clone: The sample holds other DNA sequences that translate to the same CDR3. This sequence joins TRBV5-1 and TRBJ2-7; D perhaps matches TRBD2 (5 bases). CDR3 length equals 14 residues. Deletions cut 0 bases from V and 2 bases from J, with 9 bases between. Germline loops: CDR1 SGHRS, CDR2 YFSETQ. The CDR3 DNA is TGCGCCAGCAGCTTGGGGAGCGGACCCTACGAGCAGTACTTC. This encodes CASSLGSGPYEQYF.

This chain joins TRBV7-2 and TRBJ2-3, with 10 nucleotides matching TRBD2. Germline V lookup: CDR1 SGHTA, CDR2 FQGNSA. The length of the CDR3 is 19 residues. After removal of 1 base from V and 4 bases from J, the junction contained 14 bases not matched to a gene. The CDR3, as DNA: TGTGCCAGCAGCTTAGGCTTCTCTTTTCCTAGCGGGAGTTCAGATACGCAGTATTTT. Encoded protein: CASSLGFSFPSGSSDTQYF.

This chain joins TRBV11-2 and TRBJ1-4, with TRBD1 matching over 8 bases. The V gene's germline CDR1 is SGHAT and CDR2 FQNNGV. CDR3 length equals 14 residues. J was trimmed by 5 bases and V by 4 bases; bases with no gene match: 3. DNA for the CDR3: TGTGCCAGCAGCTGGGACAGGAAAAATGAAAAACTGTTTTTT. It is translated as CASSWDRKNEKLFF. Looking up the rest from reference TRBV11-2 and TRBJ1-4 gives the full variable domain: EAGVAQSPRYKIIEKRQSVAFWCNPISGHATLYWYQQILGQGPKLLIQFQNNGVVDDSQLPKDRFSAERLKGVDSTLKIQPAKLEDSAVYLCASSWDRKNEKLFFGSGTQLSVL.

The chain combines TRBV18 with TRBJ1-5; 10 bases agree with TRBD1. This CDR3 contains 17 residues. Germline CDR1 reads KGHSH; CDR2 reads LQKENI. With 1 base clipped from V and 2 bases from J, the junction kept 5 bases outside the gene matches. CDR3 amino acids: CASSPQSGQGGNQPQHF. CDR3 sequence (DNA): TGTGCCAGCTCACCACAATCCGGACAGGGGGGCAATCAGCCCCAGCATTTT.

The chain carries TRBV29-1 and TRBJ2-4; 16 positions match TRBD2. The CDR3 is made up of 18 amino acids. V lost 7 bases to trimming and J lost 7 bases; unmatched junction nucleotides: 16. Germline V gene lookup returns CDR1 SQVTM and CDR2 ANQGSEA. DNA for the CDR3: TGCAGCGCCGAGGGACTAGCGGGAGGGCTCTACGGGGGGAACATTCAGTACTTC. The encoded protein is CSAEGLAGGLYGGNIQYF.

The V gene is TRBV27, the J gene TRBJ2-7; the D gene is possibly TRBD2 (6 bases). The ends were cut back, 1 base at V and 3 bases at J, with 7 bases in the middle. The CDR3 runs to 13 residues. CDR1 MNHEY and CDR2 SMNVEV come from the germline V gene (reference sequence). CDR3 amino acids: CASSLLGGYEQYF. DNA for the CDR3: TGTGCCAGCAGTTTATTGGGGGGCTACGAGCAGTACTTC.

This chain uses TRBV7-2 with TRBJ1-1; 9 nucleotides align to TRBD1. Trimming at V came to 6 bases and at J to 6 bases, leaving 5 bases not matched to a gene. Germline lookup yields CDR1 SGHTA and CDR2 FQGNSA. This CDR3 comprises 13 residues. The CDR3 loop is CASRDRGGSEAFF. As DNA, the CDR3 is TGTGCCAGCAGGGACAGGGGAGGCTCTGAAGCTTTCTTT.

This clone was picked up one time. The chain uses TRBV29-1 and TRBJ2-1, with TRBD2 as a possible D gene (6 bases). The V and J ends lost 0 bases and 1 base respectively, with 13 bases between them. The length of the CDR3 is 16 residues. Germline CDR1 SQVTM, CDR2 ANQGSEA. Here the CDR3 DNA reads TGCAGCGTTGAAGACAGGGCGGGATTATCCTACAATGAGCAGTTCTTC. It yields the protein CSVEDRAGLSYNEQFF.

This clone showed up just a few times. Here the CDR3 DNA reads TGTGCCAGCAGCTTAGAGGGACAGGGGGGAAAACTGTTTTTT. Its protein product is CASSLEGQGGKLFF. The chain has TRBV11-2 and TRBJ1-4; 11 bases match TRBD1. CDR1 is SGHAT and CDR2 is FQNNGV in the germline V gene. The length of the CDR3 is 14 residues. The V gene end was trimmed by 0 bases and the J gene end by 10 bases; junction bases not matched to a gene: 1.

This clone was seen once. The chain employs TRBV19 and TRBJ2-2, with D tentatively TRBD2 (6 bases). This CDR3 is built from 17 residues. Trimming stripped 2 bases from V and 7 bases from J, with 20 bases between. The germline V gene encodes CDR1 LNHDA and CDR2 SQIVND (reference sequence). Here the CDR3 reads CASSIPPGGRGNGELFF. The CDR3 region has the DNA TGTGCCAGTAGTATACCCCCTGGAGGGAGAGGTAACGGGGAGCTGTTTTTT.

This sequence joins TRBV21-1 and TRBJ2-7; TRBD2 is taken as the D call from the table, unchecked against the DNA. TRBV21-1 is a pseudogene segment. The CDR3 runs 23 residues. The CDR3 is CASSKGTPRTSGSRGIGSYEQYF. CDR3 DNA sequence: TGTGCCAGCAGCAAAGGAACCCCACGGACTAGCGGGAGCCGTGGGATCGGTTCCTACGAGCAGTACTTC.

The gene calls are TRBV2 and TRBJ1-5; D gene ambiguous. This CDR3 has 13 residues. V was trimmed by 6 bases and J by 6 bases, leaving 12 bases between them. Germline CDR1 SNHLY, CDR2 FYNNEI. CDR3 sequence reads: CASRGGFPQPQHF. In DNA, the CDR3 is TGTGCCAGCAGAGGAGGGTTCCCTCAGCCCCAGCATTTT.

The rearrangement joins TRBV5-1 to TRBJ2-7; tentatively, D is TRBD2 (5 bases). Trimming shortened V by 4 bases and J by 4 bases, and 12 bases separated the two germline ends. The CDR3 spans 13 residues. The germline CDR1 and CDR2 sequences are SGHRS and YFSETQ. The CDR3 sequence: CASSDFSGYEQYF. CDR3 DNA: TGCGCCAGCAGCGACTTTTCGGGATACGAGCAGTACTTC.

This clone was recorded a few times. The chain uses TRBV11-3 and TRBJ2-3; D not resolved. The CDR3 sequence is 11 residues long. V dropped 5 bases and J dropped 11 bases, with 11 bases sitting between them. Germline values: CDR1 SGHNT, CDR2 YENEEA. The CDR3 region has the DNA TGTGCCAGCAGCCATCACTCTGAGCAGTATTTT. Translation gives CASSHHSEQYF. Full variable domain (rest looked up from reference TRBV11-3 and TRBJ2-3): EAGVVQSPRYKIIEKKQPVAFWCNPISGHNTLYWYLQNLGQGPELLIRYENEEAVDDSQLPKDRFSAERLKGVDSTLKIQPAELGDSAVYLCASSHHSEQYFGPGTRLTVL.

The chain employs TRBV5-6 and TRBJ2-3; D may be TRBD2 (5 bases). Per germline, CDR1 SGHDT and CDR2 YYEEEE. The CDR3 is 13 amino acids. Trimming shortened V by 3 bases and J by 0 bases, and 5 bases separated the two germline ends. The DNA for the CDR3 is TGTGCCAGCAGCTGGACTAGCACAGATACGCAGTATTTT. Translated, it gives CASSWTSTDTQYF.